Each of the 16 T cell receptor beta chains below was sequenced from the same sample in a study of blood T cell repertoires in COVID-19. Here immunoSEQ multiplex PCR was the method, and the copy in TCRdb shows in-frame clones only, minus some. This table has roughly 160,000 clones, roughly 93% appearing once. The specimen sequenced was peripheral blood. The source of these receptors is a man aged 18 to 29 with acute or convalescent COVID-19.

This rearrangement joins TRBV19 to TRBJ1-6; 7 bases are a match to TRBD1. The CDR3 loop spans 15 amino acids. Germline CDR1 LNHDA, CDR2 SQIVND (reference sequence). V lost 5 bases to trimming and J lost 9 bases; unmatched junction nucleotides: 10. The CDR3 reads CASSVTGVYRSPLHF. In DNA form, the CDR3 reads TGTGCCAGTAGTGTCACAGGGGTCTATCGTTCACCCCTCCACTTT.

V and J are TRBV19 and TRBJ1-1; 10 bases match TRBD1. This CDR3 has 13 residues. The J segment lost 5 bases and the V segment lost 5 bases, leaving 2 bases of the junction unmatched. Looked up from germline, CDR1 is LNHDA and CDR2 is SQIVND (reference sequence). Here the CDR3 reads CASSGQGVTEAFF. In DNA form, the CDR3 reads TGTGCCAGTAGTGGACAGGGGGTAACTGAAGCTTTCTTT.

This chain joins TRBV6-1 and TRBJ2-7; the match to TRBD2 covers 8 bases. V shed 2 bases and J 2 bases; nucleotides not matched to a gene: 8. CDR1 is MNHNS and CDR2 is SASEGT in the germline V gene. The CDR3 has 16 amino acids. The CDR3 DNA follows: TGTGCCAGCAGTGAATGGGAGACTAGCGCCACCTACGAGCAGTACTTC. Amino acid sequence: CASSEWETSATYEQYF.

The rearrangement joins TRBV19 to TRBJ2-7; tentatively, D is TRBD2 (6 bases). The CDR3 contains 14 residues. Germline loops: CDR1 LNHDA, CDR2 SQIVND (reference sequence). Trimming took off 3 bases at V and 4 bases at J, with 13 bases between the two ends. CDR3 DNA: TGTGCCAGTAGTATTGTGGGCGGGAAGTACGAGCAGTACTTC. This codes for CASSIVGGKYEQYF.

This chain's CDR3 is CASSPFQGQGNYGYTF. As DNA, the CDR3 is TGCGCCAGCAGCCCCTTCCAGGGACAGGGGAACTATGGCTACACCTTC. The genes are TRBV5-1 and TRBJ1-2, with 10 bases matching TRBD1. J lost 2 bases, V lost 4 bases, and 8 bases had no gene match. This CDR3 comprises 16 residues. Germline V gives CDR1 SGHRS, CDR2 YFSETQ.

The chain employs TRBV24-1 and TRBJ1-2; D unclear. Trimming removed 6 bases at V and 1 base at J, with 5 bases between. CDR1 is KGHDR and CDR2 is SFDVKD in the germline V gene. The CDR3 loop spans 12 amino acids. The CDR3 DNA follows: TGTGCCACCAGTAACAGTAACTATGGCTACACCTTC. This gives the protein CATSNSNYGYTF.

The chain links TRBV2 to TRBJ2-2; D is possibly TRBD1 (5 bases). Trimming took 6 bases from V and 2 from J, leaving 10 bases between them. The CDR3 has 14 amino acids. Germline V gene lookup returns CDR1 SNHLY and CDR2 FYNNEI. The CDR3 DNA sequence: TGTGCCAGCAGAGTAGGGGTTAACACCGGGGAGCTGTTTTTT. Protein sequence: CASRVGVNTGELFF.

The V and J genes are TRBV6-1 and TRBJ2-1; D ambiguous. Germline-derived CDR1 and CDR2 are MNHNS and SASEGT. The germline V and J ends were trimmed by 1 base and 12 bases, with 7 bases remaining between them. CDR3 length: 11 amino acids. CDR3 bases: TGTGCCAGCAGTGAAGGGGCAGCGCAGTTCTTC. Its translation: CASSEGAAQFF.

The chain uses TRBV4-1 and TRBJ2-7; D is unclear. V was shortened by 1 base and J by 6 bases, with 19 bases between the two germline ends. Germline values: CDR1 MGHRA, CDR2 YSYEKL. The CDR3 spans 16 residues. The CDR3 nucleotides are TGCGCCAGCAGCCAAGGTTTGGTCGCCGGGTCTCCCGAGCAGTACTTC. Translation gives CASSQGLVAGSPEQYF.

This clone occurred a few times. The chain carries TRBV3-1 (or the pseudogene TRBV3-2) and TRBJ2-3, with D maybe TRBD2 (5 bases). The CDR3 length is 14 residues. In germline, CDR1 is LGHDT, CDR2 YNNKEL (reference sequence). Between the trimmed V and J ends, which lost 2 bases and 3 bases, there was a span of 9 bases. For the CDR3, the DNA is TGTGCCAGCAGCCAATCCCCGGGGACAGATACGCAGTATTTT. Amino acids: CASSQSPGTDTQYF.

The rearrangement uses TRBV5-1 and TRBJ1-1; 9 bases fit TRBD1. The ends lost 1 base at V and 7 bases at J; junction bases unmatched: 5. This CDR3 is 14 amino acids long. Per the germline V gene, CDR1 is SGHRS and CDR2 is YFSETQ. CDR3 residues: CASSLTGGTSEAFF. CDR3 coding DNA: TGCGCCAGCAGCTTGACAGGGGGCACGAGTGAAGCTTTCTTT.

This chain links TRBV29-1 with TRBJ1-2, with 7 bases fitting TRBD1. CDR3 length: 10 residues. V gave up 7 bases and J gave up 10 bases; unmatched junction bases: 6. CDR1 is SQVTM and CDR2 is ANQGSEA in the germline V gene. CDR3 protein: CSGGTEDYTF. Here the CDR3 DNA reads TGCAGCGGTGGGACAGAAGACTACACCTTC.

The V call is TRBV19, the J call TRBJ1-1; 10 positions agree with TRBD1. The CDR3 covers 17 residues. Germline V gene data show CDR1 as LNHDA and CDR2 as SQIVND (reference sequence). J lost 0 bases, V lost 4 bases, and 8 bases had no gene match. The CDR3 reads CASSTRTGGSVNTEAFF. The DNA of the CDR3 is TGTGCCAGTAGTACCCGGACAGGGGGATCCGTGAACACTGAAGCTTTCTTT.

This chain links TRBV27 with TRBJ2-2; 7 bases agree with TRBD1. The CDR3 spans 19 residues. The J segment lost 5 bases and the V segment lost 6 bases, leaving 21 bases of the junction unmatched. Germline values: CDR1 MNHEY, CDR2 SMNVEV (reference sequence). CDR3 amino acids: CASSPGTEKGFKKTGELFF. The CDR3 DNA reads as TGTGCCAGCAGCCCCGGGACAGAGAAGGGGTTTAAGAAGACCGGGGAGCTGTTTTTT.

J is TRBJ2-7 and V is TRBV9, with TRBD1 as a possible D gene (6 bases). The CDR3 runs 15 residues. Trimming left V 0 bases short and J 3 bases short, with 13 bases between. Germline V gives CDR1 SGDLS, CDR2 YYNGEE. The CDR3 loop is CASSVEPTGVYEQYF. Written as DNA, the CDR3 is TGTGCCAGCAGCGTAGAACCGACAGGAGTCTACGAGCAGTACTTC.

This chain uses TRBV30 with TRBJ1-2; D may be TRBD1 (5 bases). Trimming removed 6 bases from V and 8 bases from J, with 13 bases in between. Germline CDR1 and CDR2: GTSNPN and SVGIG (reference sequence). The CDR3 spans 11 residues. The CDR3 spells CACQGGSGYTF. In DNA, the CDR3 is TGTGCCTGCCAGGGAGGGAGCGGCTACACCTTC.